These 31 T cell receptor beta chains were all obtained from the same sample, sequenced in a study of blood T cell repertoires in COVID-19. Only in-frame clones appear in the TCRdb table, and some are missing; sequencing was by immunoSEQ multiplex PCR. The data hold around 220,000 clones, with roughly 80% observed a single time. The sequencing sample was made of peripheral blood. Receptor source: a human donor in a cohort sampled during active COVID-19.

The chain is built from TRBV4-1 and TRBJ2-2; D may be TRBD2 (5 bases). The CDR3 consists of 15 residues. The germline V gene has CDR1 MGHRA and CDR2 YSYEKL. The V gene lost 3 bases and the J gene lost 3 bases, with 11 bases spanning the gap. The CDR3 nucleotides read TGCGCCAGCAGCCATTCCGGGAAGGACACCGGGGAGCTGTTTTTT. Its translation is CASSHSGKDTGELFF.

The chain joins TRBV5-1 to TRBJ1-4; D is ambiguous. The CDR3 covers 14 residues. V was cut by 4 bases and J by 0 bases, with 7 bases left in between. Germline CDR1 is SGHRS and CDR2 is YFSETQ. The CDR3 bases are TGCGCCAGCAGCCCTTCTGCAACTAATGAAAAACTGTTTTTT. It yields the protein CASSPSATNEKLFF.

In this sample, this clone turned up once. This sequence joins TRBV30 and TRBJ2-7, with 10 bases identical to TRBD2. Germline V gene sequence: CDR1 GTSNPN, CDR2 SVGIG (reference sequence). V trimming: 0 bases; J trimming: 4 bases; junction bases outside the gene matches: 3. CDR3 length: 14 residues. In DNA, the CDR3 is TGTGCCTGGAGTGTAATAGCGGGAGGTTACGAGCAGTACTTC. Its translation: CAWSVIAGGYEQYF.

This clone rates as medium-sized (0.01 to 0.1%). The chain links TRBV28 to TRBJ1-1; a weak D match, TRBD1 (5 bases). The germline CDR1 and CDR2 sequences are MDHEN and SYDVKM. The CDR3 consists of 15 residues. Deletions cut 2 bases from V and 4 bases from J, with 14 bases between. CDR3 in amino acids: CASSLATGIVTEAFF. The CDR3 coding sequence is TGTGCCAGCAGTTTAGCTACAGGAATCGTCACTGAAGCTTTCTTT.

J is TRBJ1-4 and V is TRBV9; D not certain. V was shortened by 3 bases and J by 7 bases, with 13 bases between the two germline ends. The CDR3 spans 14 residues. Germline V CDR1 and CDR2: SGDLS, YYNGEE. The DNA for the CDR3 is TGTGCCAGCAGCGACCAGGCAGGTGTTGAAAAACTGTTTTTT. It yields the protein CASSDQAGVEKLFF.

J is TRBJ2-7 and V is TRBV3-1 (or the pseudogene TRBV3-2); 9 bases fit TRBD2. Germline CDR1 LGHDT, CDR2 YNNKEL (reference sequence). The CDR3 has 17 amino acids. Losses at the gene ends were 0 bases for V and 3 bases for J; bases not matched to a gene: 9. CDR3 coding DNA: TGTGCCAGCAGCCAAGATAGGCTAGCGGGGACCGGCTACGAGCAGTACTTC. Residues: CASSQDRLAGTGYEQYF.

This chain links TRBV24-1 with TRBJ1-1, with 11 nucleotides matching TRBD1. The CDR3 length is 16 residues. Trimming took 2 bases from V and 4 from J; bases not matched to a gene: 5. Germline V gene sequence: CDR1 KGHDR, CDR2 SFDVKD. The CDR3 loop reads CATSDSGTGGSTEAFF. The CDR3 DNA reads TGTGCCACCAGTGATTCGGGGACAGGGGGTAGCACTGAAGCTTTCTTT.

The rearrangement joins TRBV4-3 to TRBJ2-6; TRBD2 might be the D (6 bases). The CDR3 consists of 13 residues. Trimming pared 6 bases from V and 12 bases from J, leaving 15 bases between. From germline, CDR1 is LGHNA and CDR2 YSLEER. CDR3 in DNA: TGCGCCAGCAGTTATCGGGAGCGTGGCGTCCTGACTTTC. As protein: CASSYRERGVLTF.

The J gene is TRBJ1-2, the V gene TRBV27; 8 bases align to TRBD1. The CDR3 runs 16 residues. J gave up 0 bases and V 5 bases, and 8 bases lay outside the gene matches. In germline, CDR1 is MNHEY, CDR2 SMNVEV (reference sequence). Written as DNA, the CDR3 is TGTGCCAGCAGTCCACAGGGGGTAATGGCTAACTATGGCTACACCTTC. It is translated as CASSPQGVMANYGYTF.

CDR3 sequence: CASSVPEGSSYNEQFF. The CDR3 DNA is TGTGCCAGCAGTGTTCCAGAAGGGAGCTCCTACAATGAGCAGTTCTTC. J is TRBJ2-1 and V is TRBV2; tentative D call: TRBD2 (5 bases). V lost 4 bases to trimming and J lost 0 bases, with 13 bases between them. CDR1 is SNHLY and CDR2 is FYNNEI in the germline V gene. The CDR3 runs to 16 residues.

V usage is TRBV4-3 and J usage is TRBJ2-1, with D perhaps TRBD2 (5 bases). There are 15 residues in the CDR3. Trimming left V 0 bases short and J 8 bases short, with 14 bases between. CDR1 is LGHNA and CDR2 is YSLEER in the germline V gene. CDR3 coding DNA: TGCGCCAGCAGCCAAGAGTGGCACGACGGGGATGAGCAGTTCTTC. This translates into CASSQEWHDGDEQFF.

This chain connects TRBV5-1 to TRBJ1-1; D gene unclear. Trimming cost V 4 bases and J 1 base, with 14 bases left between them. This CDR3 has 15 amino acids. Germline V CDR1 and CDR2: SGHRS, YFSETQ. The CDR3 loop reads CASSPRAEPNTEAFF. CDR3 coding DNA: TGCGCCAGCAGCCCCCGTGCGGAGCCGAACACTGAAGCTTTCTTT.

This chain uses TRBV6-2 or TRBV6-3 with TRBJ2-5; 10 nucleotides line up with TRBD2. The V and J ends lost 3 bases and 4 bases, in that order; junction bases with no gene match: 5. The CDR3 runs 15 residues. Germline V gene sequence: CDR1 MNHEY, CDR2 SVGEGT. The CDR3 reads CASSYPGLAAETQYF. The DNA of the CDR3 is TGTGCCAGCAGTTATCCTGGACTAGCGGCAGAGACCCAGTACTTC.

The chain employs TRBV30 and TRBJ2-1; 12 bases line up with TRBD1. There are 16 residues in the CDR3. Germline loops: CDR1 GTSNPN, CDR2 SVGIG (reference sequence). Losses at the gene ends were 0 bases for V and 6 bases for J; bases not matched to a gene: 6. The DNA for the CDR3 is TGTGCCTGGAGTGTACTCGGGACAGGGGGCGGCAATGAGCAGTTCTTC. Protein sequence: CAWSVLGTGGGNEQFF.

The DNA for the CDR3 is TGTGCCTGGAGGGTGGGGACAGGCGACTACGAGCAGTACTTC. Amino acid sequence: CAWRVGTGDYEQYF. The chain is built from TRBV30 and TRBJ2-7; 8 bases agree with TRBD1. CDR1 and CDR2 (germline): GTSNPN, SVGIG (reference sequence). The J segment lost 3 bases and the V segment lost 3 bases, leaving 7 bases of the junction unmatched. This CDR3 spans 14 amino acids.

The V call is TRBV7-9, the J call TRBJ1-6; 7 positions agree with TRBD1. The CDR3 is made up of 15 amino acids. The germline V gene encodes CDR1 SEHNR and CDR2 FQNEAQ (reference sequence). V lost 1 base, J lost 7 bases, and 4 bases stayed unmatched. The CDR3 bases are TGTGCCAGCAGCTTAGTGGGGACAGTAAATTCACCCCTCCACTTT. Its protein product is CASSLVGTVNSPLHF.

This clone was picked up a small number of times. The V and J genes are TRBV6-5 and TRBJ2-7, with D possibly TRBD2 on 5 matching bases. V was trimmed by 2 bases and J by 1 base, leaving 6 bases between them. CDR1 and CDR2 from the germline V gene are MNHEY and SVGAGI. This CDR3 contains 13 residues. CDR3 protein: CASSYRGSYEQYF. In DNA form, the CDR3 reads TGTGCCAGCAGTTACCGGGGTTCCTACGAGCAGTACTTC.

This chain links TRBV28 with TRBJ2-7; 8 bases match TRBD2. Germline CDR1 reads MDHEN; CDR2 reads SYDVKM. The CDR3 extends over 16 amino acids. Unmatched junction bases numbered 12, after V lost 8 bases and J lost 0 bases. In DNA form, the CDR3 reads TGTGCCAGCGGGAACTCCGTGACTAGCGTCTCCTACGAGCAGTACTTC. This codes for CASGNSVTSVSYEQYF.

This chain connects TRBV4-2 to TRBJ1-1; TRBD1 aligns across 9 bases. V trimming: 6 bases; J trimming: 1 base; junction bases outside the gene matches: 12. In germline, CDR1 is LGHNA, CDR2 YNFKEQ. The CDR3 totals 17 residues. CDR3 protein: CASRPTPGQGSNTEAFF. The CDR3 DNA sequence: TGTGCCAGCAGACCTACTCCGGGACAGGGATCGAACACTGAAGCTTTCTTT.

The gene calls are TRBV30 and TRBJ1-2; D remains unclear. V was trimmed by 0 bases and J by 6 bases, leaving 17 bases between them. This CDR3 has 15 residues. Germline assignment: CDR1 GTSNPN and CDR2 SVGIG (reference sequence). This chain's CDR3 is CAWSVGRFPGDGYTF. Written as DNA, the CDR3 is TGTGCCTGGAGTGTAGGCCGGTTCCCCGGGGATGGCTACACCTTC.

The V call is TRBV15, the J call TRBJ1-1, with 8 nucleotides matching TRBD1. The CDR3 sequence is 15 residues long. Germline V gene sequence: CDR1 LNHNV, CDR2 YYDKDF (reference sequence). The V gene end was trimmed by 7 bases and the J gene end by 5 bases; junction bases not matched to a gene: 12. Here the CDR3 reads CATTMMQGAGTEAFF. The CDR3 coding sequence is TGTGCCACCACGATGATGCAGGGGGCAGGAACTGAAGCTTTCTTT.

CDR3 in amino acids: CAISAPETGDREAFF. CDR3 nucleotide sequence: TGTGCCATCAGTGCCCCAGAAACAGGGGATCGAGAAGCTTTCTTT. V gene TRBV10-3 combines with J gene TRBJ1-1; 7 nucleotides align to TRBD1. Germline loops: CDR1 ENHRY, CDR2 SYGVKD. The junction had 13 bases not matched to a gene; V was cut back by 4 bases and J by 8 bases. There are 15 residues in the CDR3.

The rearrangement links TRBV7-2 to TRBJ2-7, with D perhaps matching TRBD1 (5 bases). The CDR3 extends over 15 amino acids. V shed 5 bases and J shed 1 base, with 15 bases lying between them. CDR1 SGHTA and CDR2 FQGNSA come from the germline V gene. CDR3 bases: TGTGCCAGCAGCGAAATCCTGGGGCGGTCCTACGAGCAGTACTTC. Encoded protein: CASSEILGRSYEQYF. Filled out from reference TRBV7-2 and TRBJ2-7, the complete variable domain reads GAGVSQSPSNKVTEKGKDVELRCDPISGHTALYWYRQSLGQGLEFLIYFQGNSAPDKSGLPSDRFSAERTGGSVSTLTIQRTQQEDSAVYLCASSEILGRSYEQYFGPGTRLTVT.

The chain recombines TRBV28 with TRBJ2-2; 8 bases match TRBD2. The V gene end was trimmed by 6 bases and the J gene end by 7 bases; junction bases not matched to a gene: 4. Germline values: CDR1 MDHEN, CDR2 SYDVKM. The CDR3 has 13 residues. Here the CDR3 reads CASSQTSGGELFF. The CDR3 DNA reads as TGTGCCAGCAGCCAAACTAGCGGCGGGGAGCTGTTTTTT.

In this sample, this clone turned up once. The chain recombines TRBV4-1 with TRBJ1-1; D is uncertain. CDR3 length: 14 amino acids. Germline-derived CDR1 and CDR2 are MGHRA and YSYEKL. V was pared by 4 bases and J by 2 bases, with 11 bases between. The CDR3 reads CASSRSTFNTEAFF. DNA of the CDR3: TGCGCCAGCAGCCGTTCGACATTTAACACTGAAGCTTTCTTT.

This clone came up a few times. This sequence joins TRBV3-1 (or the pseudogene TRBV3-2) and TRBJ2-7; D is perhaps TRBD1 (6 bases). CDR1 and CDR2 from the germline V gene are LGHDT and YNNKEL (reference sequence). Trimming took off 5 bases at V and 6 bases at J, with 14 bases between the two ends. CDR3 length: 13 amino acids. The CDR3 coding sequence is TGTGCCAGCAGCTCTCGTCTGGGGGCCGAGCAGTACTTC. Amino acid sequence: CASSSRLGAEQYF.

The V gene is TRBV7-2, the J gene TRBJ2-7, with 10 bases lining up with TRBD2. The CDR3 runs to 15 residues. Per germline, CDR1 SGHTA and CDR2 FQGNSA. The trim removed 2 bases at V and 0 bases at J, leaving 1 base unmatched. The CDR3 region has the DNA TGTGCCAGCAGCTTAACTAGCGGGGTCTCCTACGAGCAGTACTTC. The encoded protein is CASSLTSGVSYEQYF. Complete variable domain (other parts from reference TRBV7-2 and TRBJ2-7): GAGVSQSPSNKVTEKGKDVELRCDPISGHTALYWYRQSLGQGLEFLIYFQGNSAPDKSGLPSDRFSAERTGGSVSTLTIQRTQQEDSAVYLCASSLTSGVSYEQYFGPGTRLTVT.

This chain links TRBV28 with TRBJ1-3; 10 nucleotides match TRBD1. The CDR3 length is 14 residues. Per the germline V gene, CDR1 is MDHEN and CDR2 is SYDVKM. Trimming cost V 6 bases and J 7 bases; bases outside gene matches: 6. CDR3: CASRATGQGNTIYF. The CDR3 nucleotides read TGTGCCAGCAGAGCCACGGGACAGGGGAACACCATATATTTT.

This clone came up a few times. CDR3 DNA: TGTGCCAGCAGCGTAGAATCAGGGCTGAACACTGAAGCTTTCTTT. It is translated as CASSVESGLNTEAFF. This sequence joins TRBV9 and TRBJ1-1; a weak D match, TRBD1 (5 bases). The germline CDR1 and CDR2 sequences are SGDLS and YYNGEE. This CDR3 contains 15 residues. Trimming pared 0 bases from V and 0 bases from J, leaving 9 bases between.

This clone was found once. The chain has TRBV25-1 and TRBJ2-2; D not certain. V was pared by 7 bases and J by 3 bases, with 6 bases between. CDR3 size: 12 residues. Germline V lookup: CDR1 MGHDK, CDR2 SYGVNS. CDR3 DNA sequence: TGTGCCAGCAACTCCTACACCGGGGAGCTGTTTTTT. Its protein product is CASNSYTGELFF.

This CDR3 reads CASSRGLADNNEQFF. The CDR3 DNA reads as TGCGCCAGCAGCCGGGGACTAGCGGATAACAATGAGCAGTTCTTC. The chain has TRBV5-1 and TRBJ2-1; 11 positions match TRBD2. The germline V gene encodes CDR1 SGHRS and CDR2 YFSETQ. The V gene end was trimmed by 4 bases and the J gene end by 5 bases; junction bases not matched to a gene: 5. This CDR3 region has 15 residues.